The next 9 T cell receptor beta chains were all read from a single sample in a study of shared clonotypes between healthy human individuals. Some clones are missing from TCRdb's copy, which holds only in-frame ones; the method was immunoSEQ multiplex PCR. The sample includes nearly 1,000,000 clones, 76% of them seen just once. Input material: memory CD4+ T cells sorted from blood. Subset in this sample: CD45RA-negative fraction. These receptors were collected from a man aged 18-30 years in good health.

Turning to this clone: The same CDR3 is also encoded by other DNA sequences in this sample. The chain employs TRBV30 and TRBJ1-3; D is uncertain. The CDR3 spans 15 residues. Per germline, CDR1 GTSNPN and CDR2 SVGIG (reference sequence). Trimming pared 2 bases from V and 3 bases from J, leaving 14 bases between. The DNA for the CDR3 is TGTGCCTGGAGTTTCTCAGAAACCTTTGGAAACACCATATATTTT. Protein sequence: CAWSFSETFGNTIYF.

In its sample, this clone was seen a few times. The V call is TRBV18, the J call TRBJ1-3; D might be TRBD1 (5 bases). Germline CDR1 KGHSH, CDR2 LQKENI. This CDR3 is 14 amino acids long. Trimming took off 5 bases at V and 4 bases at J, with 12 bases between the two ends. In DNA form, the CDR3 reads TGTGCCAGCTCATCGACAGTGGACGGAAACACCATATATTTT. This codes for CASSSTVDGNTIYF.

The CDR3 spells CASSLGWDQPQHF. DNA for the CDR3: TGTGCCAGCAGCTTAGGATGGGATCAGCCCCAGCATTTT. V and J are TRBV7-9 and TRBJ1-5; D gene uncertain. The germline V gene encodes CDR1 SEHNR and CDR2 FQNEAQ (reference sequence). Trimming stripped 1 base from V and 5 bases from J, with 6 bases between. The CDR3 contains 13 residues.

The chain has TRBV6-1 and TRBJ1-5; 7 nucleotides match TRBD1. The trim removed 8 bases at V and 4 bases at J, leaving 5 bases unmatched. This CDR3 is built from 13 residues. Germline V lookup: CDR1 MNHNS, CDR2 SASEGT. The CDR3 here is CASGGQQNQPQHF. DNA of the CDR3: TGTGCCAGCGGGGGACAGCAGAATCAGCCCCAGCATTTT.

The chain is built from TRBV9 and TRBJ1-5, with 7 bases fitting TRBD1. The CDR3 has 15 amino acids. With V trimmed by 3 bases and J by 7 bases, 10 bases remained unmatched. CDR1 SGDLS and CDR2 YYNGEE come from the germline V gene. This chain's CDR3 is CASSADTGVRQPQHF. The CDR3 DNA reads as TGTGCCAGCAGCGCAGATACAGGGGTCCGGCAGCCCCAGCATTTT.

The chain is built from TRBV2 and TRBJ2-5; the D gene is possibly TRBD1 (5 bases). Between the trimmed V and J ends, which lost 7 bases and 2 bases, there was a span of 11 bases. The CDR3 is made up of 13 amino acids. The V gene's germline CDR1 is SNHLY and CDR2 FYNNEI. The CDR3 reads CASNQGSQETQYF. The CDR3 nucleotides read TGTGCCAGCAACCAGGGAAGTCAAGAGACCCAGTACTTC.

The chain uses TRBV15 and TRBJ1-4; D remains unclear. There are 15 residues in the CDR3. V shed 0 bases and J shed 8 bases, with 13 bases lying between them. Per germline, CDR1 LNHNV and CDR2 YYDKDF (reference sequence). The CDR3: CATSRDRVSWEKLFF. In nucleotides, the CDR3 is TGTGCCACCAGCAGAGATCGAGTCAGCTGGGAAAAACTGTTTTTT.

This chain uses TRBV5-1 with TRBJ2-7; 8 bases are shared with TRBD2. The CDR3 is 15 amino acids. CDR1 and CDR2 from the germline V gene are SGHRS and YFSETQ. V lost 4 bases and J lost 0; bases outside the gene matches: 6. CDR3 amino acids: CASSPTREASYEQYF. As DNA, the CDR3 is TGCGCCAGCAGCCCCACGCGGGAGGCCTCCTACGAGCAGTACTTC.

This clone appeared a single time. This chain uses TRBV2 with TRBJ2-5, with D tentatively TRBD1 or TRBD2 (5 bases each). The V end lost 6 bases, the J end lost 9 bases, and 11 bases lay between the germline ends. There are 11 residues in the CDR3. The germline gives CDR1 SNHLY, CDR2 FYNNEI. The CDR3 nucleotides read TGTGCCAGCAGCGTTACGGGGCCCCAGTACTTC. It yields the protein CASSVTGPQYF. Looking up the rest from reference TRBV2 and TRBJ2-5 gives the full variable domain: EPEVTQTPSHQVTQMGQEVILRCVPISNHLYFYWYRQILGQKVEFLVSFYNNEISEKSEIFDDQFSVERPDGSNFTLKIRSTKLEDSAMYFCASSVTGPQYFGPGTRLLVL.